The next 30 T cell receptor beta chains were all read from a single sample in a study of Ad26.COV2.S vaccination and SARS-CoV-2 variants. Sequencing used immunoSEQ multiplex PCR; TCRdb keeps in-frame clones, though not all of them. The data contain around 450,000 clones, around 87% of them seen just once; the ten biggest clones take up around 3.6%. Specified treatment: around 19 received Ad26.COV2.S at low or high dose, single or two shots; several received placebo; per-sample allocation not given. Collection of samples fell on day 63 after the first vaccine or placebo injection. The input for sequencing was peripheral blood, taken in a trial of Ad26.COV2.S vaccine versus placebo. The receptors come from a person aged 18-60 years who received the Ad26.COV2.S COVID-19 vaccine or a placebo.

The CDR3 DNA reads as TGCGCCAGCAGCTTGGCCGGGGGCGCGCGGGGGGCCAACGTCCTGACTTTC. This translates into CASSLAGGARGANVLTF. This sequence joins TRBV5-1 and TRBJ2-6; D tentatively reads TRBD1 or TRBD2 (6 bases each). Germline V gene sequence: CDR1 SGHRS, CDR2 YFSETQ. The CDR3 has 17 residues. The ends were cut back, 0 bases at V and 4 bases at J, with 14 bases in the middle.

This clone has a single count. Other DNA sequences in this specimen translate into the identical CDR3. The chain has TRBV28 and TRBJ1-5, with unresolved D. The CDR3 consists of 13 residues. CDR1 MDHEN and CDR2 SYDVKM come from the germline V gene. The V end was cut by 2 bases, the J end by 1 base, with 3 bases between. This CDR3 reads CASSLDSNQPQHF. Here the CDR3 DNA reads TGTGCCAGCAGTTTAGACAGCAATCAGCCCCAGCATTTT.

The rearrangement links TRBV6-1 to TRBJ2-6, with D hard to call. Germline CDR1 MNHNS, CDR2 SASEGT. With 2 bases removed from V and 4 bases from J, the gap between germline ends came to 18 bases. The CDR3 length is 18 residues. In nucleotides, the CDR3 is TGTGCCAGCAGTGAAAGTAGGGAAGTTAGATTAGGGGCCAACGTCCTGACTTTC. This translates into CASSESREVRLGANVLTF.

The J gene is TRBJ1-2, the V gene TRBV2; D unclear. Germline values: CDR1 SNHLY, CDR2 FYNNEI. This CDR3 region has 13 residues. The V end was cut by 4 bases, the J end by 5 bases, with 11 bases between. The CDR3: CASSGTGVYGYTF. The CDR3, as DNA: TGTGCCAGCAGTGGTACCGGAGTTTATGGCTACACCTTC.

J is TRBJ2-3 and V is TRBV9, with D unclear. The CDR3 has 15 amino acids. Per germline, CDR1 SGDLS and CDR2 YYNGEE. V gave up 0 bases and J gave up 2 bases, with 10 bases separating them. The CDR3 loop is CASSVVWAPTDTQYF. For the CDR3, the DNA is TGTGCCAGCAGCGTAGTATGGGCCCCCACAGATACGCAGTATTTT.

The chain combines TRBV7-3 with TRBJ2-3, with no clear D. The V and J ends lost 2 bases and 4 bases respectively, with 10 bases between them. Germline V gene lookup returns CDR1 SGHTA and CDR2 FQGTGA. CDR3 size: 14 residues. The CDR3 sequence is CASSLGSAPDTQYF. CDR3 in DNA: TGTGCCAGCAGCTTAGGGTCGGCCCCAGATACGCAGTATTTT.

J is TRBJ2-5 and V is TRBV30, with 12 bases matching TRBD2. CDR3 length: 15 amino acids. J was trimmed by 5 bases and V by 2 bases; bases with no gene match: 6. The V gene's germline CDR1 is GTSNPN and CDR2 SVGIG (reference sequence). CDR3 DNA: TGTGCCTGGAGTAAGGGGACTAGCGGGTGGGAGACCCAGTACTTC. It is translated as CAWSKGTSGWETQYF.

The DNA of the CDR3 is TGTGCCACCAGTGATCCTTTCCCGCTAGGCTCCTACGAGCAGTACTTC. Amino acid sequence: CATSDPFPLGSYEQYF. This chain links TRBV24-1 with TRBJ2-7; D remains ambiguous. The CDR3 totals 16 residues. V was shortened by 3 bases and J by 0 bases, with 14 bases between the two germline ends. Germline V gene lookup returns CDR1 KGHDR and CDR2 SFDVKD.

In its sample, this clone was seen once. The chain combines TRBV5-1 with TRBJ2-3; 12 nucleotides line up with TRBD1. CDR1 and CDR2 (germline): SGHRS, YFSETQ. Trimming at V came to 9 bases and at J to 1 base, leaving 15 bases not matched to a gene. The CDR3 has 18 residues. The CDR3 sequence: CATYPGTGGGWGTDTQYF. The CDR3 DNA reads as TGCGCCACCTACCCCGGGACAGGGGGCGGTTGGGGCACAGATACGCAGTATTTT. Using reference TRBV5-1 and TRBJ2-3 for the parts outside the CDR3, the full variable domain is KAGVTQTPRYLIKTRGQQVTLSCSPISGHRSVSWYQQTPGQGLQFLFEYFSETQRNKGNFPGRFSGRQFSNSRSEMNVSTLELGDSALYLCATYPGTGGGWGTDTQYFGPGTRLTVL.

This clone was seen a single time. V and J are TRBV5-1 and TRBJ1-4; D unresolved. The V end lost 0 bases, the J end lost 0 bases, and 9 bases lay between the germline ends. There are 16 residues in the CDR3. CDR1 and CDR2 (germline): SGHRS, YFSETQ. In DNA, the CDR3 is TGCGCCAGCAGCTTGGAAGGAACTCCAACTAATGAAAAACTGTTTTTT. Its protein is CASSLEGTPTNEKLFF.

The chain couples TRBV16 to TRBJ1-2; 8 bases line up with TRBD1. Germline CDR1 and CDR2: KGHSY and FQNENV. The trim removed 2 bases at V and 5 bases at J, leaving 1 base unmatched. The CDR3 runs 13 residues. CDR3 residues: CASSQGQGYGYTF. In nucleotides, the CDR3 is TGTGCCAGCAGCCAAGGACAGGGTTATGGCTACACCTTC.

J is TRBJ2-2 and V is TRBV5-5, with 7 bases aligning to TRBD1. Germline values: CDR1 SGHKS, CDR2 YYEKEE (reference sequence). J was trimmed by 6 bases and V by 4 bases; bases with no gene match: 12. This CDR3 spans 16 amino acids. The CDR3 DNA reads TGTGCCAGCAGCCAACCCTTCGACAGGGCCCCCGGGGAGCTGTTTTTT. Translation gives CASSQPFDRAPGELFF.

The CDR3 sequence: CASSPRTGDGYTF. CDR3 nucleotide sequence: TGTGCCAGCAGCCCTCGGACAGGGGATGGCTACACCTTC. The genes are TRBV14 and TRBJ1-2; 9 bases match TRBD1. The CDR3 runs to 13 residues. Germline V gene sequence: CDR1 SGHDN, CDR2 FVKESK. V lost 4 bases and J lost 6; bases outside the gene matches: 3.

The chain uses TRBV2 and TRBJ2-7; the D gene is possibly TRBD1 (5 bases). The V end was cut by 9 bases, the J end by 6 bases, with 12 bases between. Germline V lookup: CDR1 SNHLY, CDR2 FYNNEI. This CDR3 has 11 amino acids. The CDR3 DNA is TGTGCCAGTAACCAGGGTACCGAGCAGTACTTC. Amino acids: CASNQGTEQYF. Full variable domain (outside the CDR3, taken from reference TRBV2 and TRBJ2-7): EPEVTQTPSHQVTQMGQEVILRCVPISNHLYFYWYRQILGQKVEFLVSFYNNEISEKSEIFDDQFSVERPDGSNFTLKIRSTKLEDSAMYFCASNQGTEQYFGPGTRLTVT.

The chain employs TRBV30 and TRBJ1-5; D unclear. Germline V gene data show CDR1 as GTSNPN and CDR2 as SVGIG (reference sequence). The V gene lost 3 bases and the J gene lost 2 bases, with 8 bases spanning the gap. The CDR3 is made up of 13 amino acids. The CDR3 is CAWRTQGNQPQHF. The CDR3 region has the DNA TGTGCCTGGAGGACCCAAGGCAATCAGCCCCAGCATTTT.

The V call is TRBV4-3, the J call TRBJ2-1, with 10 positions matching TRBD2. The V and J ends lost 0 bases and 3 bases, in that order; junction bases with no gene match: 5. Germline-derived CDR1 and CDR2 are LGHNA and YSLEER. CDR3 length: 17 residues. The CDR3 DNA follows: TGCGCCAGCAGCCAAGATCCCCCTAGCGGGGGCTACAATGAGCAGTTCTTC. Its translation: CASSQDPPSGGYNEQFF.

This chain connects TRBV7-6 to TRBJ2-5; 9 bases align to TRBD1. V lost 1 base, J lost 4 bases, and 7 bases stayed unmatched. The CDR3 loop spans 16 amino acids. Germline CDR1 and CDR2: SGHVS and FNYEAQ. For the CDR3, the DNA is TGTGCCAGCAGCTTAGACGTGGACAGGGGTATAGAGACCCAGTACTTC. This encodes CASSLDVDRGIETQYF.

V is TRBV19 and J is TRBJ2-5, with D possibly TRBD2 on 6 matching bases. Deletions cut 7 bases from V and 5 bases from J, with 20 bases between. CDR1 is LNHDA, CDR2 SQIVND, per germline (reference sequence). This CDR3 is built from 15 residues. The CDR3 reads CASTNRETYGETQYF. CDR3 DNA sequence: TGTGCCAGTACAAACCGGGAGACGTACGGGGAGACCCAGTACTTC.

The chain combines TRBV19 with TRBJ1-5; 7 nucleotides align to TRBD1. Germline CDR1 reads LNHDA; CDR2 reads SQIVND (reference sequence). The CDR3 spans 15 residues. V shed 6 bases, J shed 3 bases, and the junction held 8 bases outside the gene matches. The CDR3 here is CASRSTGAYNQPQHF. The CDR3 DNA reads TGTGCCAGTAGGAGCACAGGGGCCTACAATCAGCCCCAGCATTTT.

This chain uses TRBV19 with TRBJ2-5; D unresolved. CDR1 and CDR2 (germline): LNHDA, SQIVND (reference sequence). V was pared by 4 bases and J by 0 bases, with 12 bases between. CDR3 size: 15 residues. CDR3 bases: TGTGCCAGTAGTACCAAGTCTGACTACCAAGAGACCCAGTACTTC. It translates to CASSTKSDYQETQYF.

This chain joins TRBV7-2 and TRBJ1-2; 7 positions match TRBD1. With V trimmed by 0 bases and J by 7 bases, 5 bases remained unmatched. Germline V gene lookup returns CDR1 SGHTA and CDR2 FQGNSA. The CDR3 is made up of 14 amino acids. The CDR3 bases are TGTGCCAGCAGCTTAGCGGAGGGGGCGAGTGGCTACACCTTC. Protein product: CASSLAEGASGYTF.

The V gene is TRBV4-3, the J gene TRBJ2-7; D unclear. CDR1 LGHNA and CDR2 YSLEER come from the germline V gene. This CDR3 comprises 16 residues. Trimming cost V 0 bases and J 0 bases, with 12 bases left between them. The CDR3 DNA reads TGCGCCAGCAGCCAAGACCGAGGAACCCCCTCCTACGAGCAGTACTTC. Translating it yields CASSQDRGTPSYEQYF.

J is TRBJ2-2 and V is TRBV4-3; D is perhaps TRBD1 (5 bases). V was pared by 4 bases and J by 1 base, with 7 bases between. This CDR3 has 14 residues. Germline CDR1 LGHNA, CDR2 YSLEER. This CDR3 is CASSRQKNTGELFF. The CDR3 nucleotides read TGCGCCAGCAGCCGACAGAAGAACACCGGGGAGCTGTTTTTT.

This chain joins TRBV7-2 and TRBJ1-6; tentatively, D is TRBD1 (6 bases). The CDR3 consists of 13 residues. Germline CDR1 SGHTA, CDR2 FQGNSA. Between the trimmed V and J ends, which lost 2 bases and 13 bases, there was a span of 12 bases. CDR3 sequence: CASSLNRARPLHF. CDR3 DNA sequence: TGTGCCAGCAGCTTAAACAGGGCAAGGCCCCTCCACTTT.

The gene calls are TRBV6-5 and TRBJ2-2; 10 positions match TRBD2. The CDR3 runs to 16 residues. Germline V gene lookup returns CDR1 MNHEY and CDR2 SVGAGI. The junction had 9 bases not matched to a gene; V was cut back by 4 bases and J by 7 bases. CDR3 sequence: CASSSQRGGGIGELFF. The CDR3 nucleotides are TGTGCCAGCAGTTCCCAGCGGGGGGGCGGAATCGGGGAGCTGTTTTTT.

This CDR3 is CASSRTGSYEQYF. The CDR3, as DNA: TGTGCCAGCAGCCGGACCGGATCCTACGAGCAGTACTTC. The chain links TRBV7-9 to TRBJ2-7; no definite D call. This CDR3 has 13 amino acids. Germline CDR1 SEHNR, CDR2 FQNEAQ (reference sequence). Trimming took 5 bases from V and 1 from J, leaving 9 bases between them.

Details on this clone: At one of its ends the junction is not consistent with the germline gene, which may arise from a read error. The rearrangement joins TRBV7-7 to TRBJ2-7; 11 bases match TRBD1. The CDR3 runs 15 residues. Germline values: CDR1 SSHAT, CDR2 FNYEAQ (reference sequence). CDR3 amino acids: CASSAGTGGLYEQYF. The CDR3 nucleotides are TGTGCTAGCAGCGCGGGGACAGGGGGTCTTTACGAGCAGTACTTC.

The CDR3 loop reads CASSITGSTEAFF. The CDR3 bases are TGCGCCAGCAGCATTACAGGGAGCACTGAAGCTTTCTTT. The J gene is TRBJ1-1, the V gene TRBV5-1, with D perhaps matching TRBD1 (6 bases). This CDR3 has 13 residues. Germline loops: CDR1 SGHRS, CDR2 YFSETQ. The V gene lost 4 bases and the J gene lost 4 bases, with 11 bases spanning the gap.

The DNA for the CDR3 is TGTGCCAGCACCGACAGAAACACCGGGGAGCTGTTTTTT. Translation: CASTDRNTGELFF. The rearrangement uses TRBV7-6 and TRBJ2-2; a weak D match, TRBD1 (5 bases). Germline lookup yields CDR1 SGHVS and CDR2 FNYEAQ. Trimming removed 7 bases at V and 2 bases at J, with 8 bases between. CDR3 size: 13 residues.

Only one count was recorded for this clone. This rearrangement joins TRBV15 to TRBJ2-7; no definite D call. This CDR3 is 14 amino acids long. CDR1 and CDR2 (germline): LNHNV, YYDKDF (reference sequence). Trimming left V 3 bases short and J 1 base short, with 10 bases between. The DNA for the CDR3 is TGTGCCACCAGCAGTAGTGGCCCATCCTACGAGCAGTACTTC. Its translation: CATSSSGPSYEQYF.